A single count supports the clone carrying this T cell receptor (beta chain). Its antigen is as yet unknown. Generated by immunoSEQ multiplex PCR, the TCRdb table keeps only in-frame clones and is missing some. The table lists tens of thousands of clones, about three quarters of them singletons, with 6% to 7.5% in the top ten. Regarding time point: recipient sample about 28 days before transplant, after cytoreduction. These data are taken from a study of T cell clonotyping in hematopoietic cell transplantation. Study as a whole: Recipients' pretransplant samples followed cytoreduction.

Study-wide results and limits: Graft donor and pretransplant recipient Inverse Simpson Index values predicted broader posttransplant TCR diversity. Few recipient clonotypes overlapped donors; over 95% were de novo at given depth.

The sample consisted of peripheral blood mononuclear cells, taken before stem cell transplant. This receptor was identified in a woman aged 25 to 39 with chronic myeloid leukemia. Some clones in this sample may be carry-over from other donors' samples.

CDR3 loop: CASSLGINTGELFF. The CDR3 bases are TGTGCCAGCAGCTTAGGGATTAACACCGGGGAGCTGTTTTTT. J is TRBJ2-2 and V is TRBV11-3, with D hard to call. Per the germline V gene, CDR1 is SGHNT and CDR2 is YENEEA. This CDR3 has 14 residues. The V gene lost 1 base and the J gene lost 2 bases, with 5 bases spanning the gap.